The text below deals with one T cell receptor beta chain. Its antigen remains unidentified. No base qualities exist here, and no much larger clone lies one base off it. The collaborating institutions used their own protocols to collect whole blood in K2EDTA tubes. For TCRbeta analysis, collaborator samples were shipped as frozen whole blood, as isolated PBMCs, or as DNA extracted from either sample type. This entry belongs to a study of blood T cell repertoires in COVID-19 (dated by TCRdb to 2020 to 2021). Notes on the research overall: The collaborator samples originated in the United States, Italy and Spain and spanned the acute and convalescent phases of COVID-19. The prospective study material was composed of cDNA or gDNA derived from T cells, B-cell-depleted T cells, or PBMCs. Subjects who had been exposed to COVID-19, were actively infected with it, or had recovered from it provided the deeply sampled blood TCRbeta repertoires that made up the dataset. A freely available public database, intended as a resource for researchers studying the immune response to SARS-CoV-2, is where the repertoires were released. Samples came from the ongoing ImmuneRACE study (first 160 participants) plus 1,254 subjects from 6 global collaborators. A de-identified subject ID, COVID-19 status, age in years and sex were almost always included in the sample metadata. HLA class I and class II types, where available, came from metadata supplied by the sample provider rather than from assay-based typing.

TCRbeta CDR3 regions were amplified from genomic DNA by means of the immunoSEQ Assay, a bias-controlled multiplex PCR. The original methods were these. Within the assay, amplification of reference gene primers was used to estimate how many nucleated cells each sample contained. To quantify the absolute abundance of each unique TCRbeta CDR3 rearrangement, sequence reads were collapsed and filtered. For each sample, productive Simpson clonality was calculated by taking the square root of Simpson's diversity index across productive rearrangements. As stored in TCRdb, this immuneACCESS dataset retains in-frame rearrangements with V and J assigned. A fraction of the clones does not appear; measured against another copy, unresolved V genes explain less than half of the discrepancy, and the remainder lacks a known reason. D and trimming were read from the DNA, whereas the V and J calls and clone size are those reported in that table. The sample data list around 190,000 clones, and 70% to 90% of these were observed just once. The top ten clones comprise around 5% of the sample.

What the work shows at the level of the full study, not this receptor alone: The quantity of clinical and demographic metadata differed by source and by participant and was supplied without curation.

Trimming at the junction amounts to 6 bases on V and 7 bases on J, and the germline ends lie 9 bases apart. From the cysteine up to the phenylalanine, the CDR3 has a length of 12 residues. Of all the DNA, just the CDR3 is kept, 36 bases in frame from base 1. Rearrangement joined TRBV12-3 or TRBV12-4 to TRBJ2-2; possibly the D gene is TRBD2, per 5 matching bases. The receptor was derived from a woman of 80 years or more with acute or convalescent COVID-19. The sample taken for sequencing was peripheral blood. The CDR3 has the sequence CASRLEVGELFF. The DNA is as follows: TGTGCCAGCAGATTGGAGGTCGGGGAGCTGTTTTTT.